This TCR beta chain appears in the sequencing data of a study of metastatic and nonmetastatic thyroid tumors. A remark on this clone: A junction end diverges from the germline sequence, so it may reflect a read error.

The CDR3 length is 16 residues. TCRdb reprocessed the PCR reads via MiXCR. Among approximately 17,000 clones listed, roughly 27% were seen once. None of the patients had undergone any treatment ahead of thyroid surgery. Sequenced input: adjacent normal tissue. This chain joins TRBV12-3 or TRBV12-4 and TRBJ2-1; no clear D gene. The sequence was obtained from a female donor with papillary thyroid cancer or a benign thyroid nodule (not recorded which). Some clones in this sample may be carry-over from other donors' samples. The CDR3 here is CTSTKSGPSLRNEQFF. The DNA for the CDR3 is TGTACCAGCACCAAATCCGGGCCATCTCTACGCAATGAGCAGTTCTTC.